This T cell receptor (beta chain) was observed in a study of blood T cell repertoires in COVID-19. Study in general: Sample material is recorded as cDNA or gDNA derived from T cells, B-cell-depleted T cells, or PBMCs.

The germline V gene encodes CDR1 LGHDT and CDR2 YNNKEL (reference sequence). The length of the CDR3 is 14 residues. V shed 6 bases and J shed 0 bases, with 11 bases lying between them. The assay was immunoSEQ multiplex PCR, and TCRdb's table has in-frame clones only and misses some. The repertoire holds 70,000 to 95,000 clones, with 90% to 95% as singletons. Sequencing was carried out using peripheral blood. The sequence derives from a human donor with active COVID-19. The donor label of this sample is uncertain. The chain is built from TRBV3-1 (or the pseudogene TRBV3-2) and TRBJ1-1; D is possibly TRBD1 (6 bases). CDR3 sequence: CASRVGTMNTEAFF. The CDR3 nucleotides read TGTGCCAGCAGGGTCGGGACAATGAACACTGAAGCTTTCTTT.